Listed below are T cell receptor beta chains from one sample, sequenced in a study of regulatory T cells in long-lasting Graves disease. From the multiplex PCR reads, TCRdb called clonotypes with MiXCR, one entry per CDR3 protein. The sample has some 410,000 distinct CDR3 sequences, about a sixth seen once. This sample was also put to use in a study of T cells in Graves' hyperthyroidism and ophthalmopathy.

The material was peripheral blood mononuclear cells (PBMCs), obtained at new diagnosis, from a patient treated with antithyroid drugs. These receptors originate from a woman in her thirties with Graves disease. The CDR3 runs from the conserved cysteine through the conserved F or W. Fields, in order: J gene, clone size, D gene, V gene, CDR3 protein, CDR3 DNA. A D gene is named only where the DNA matches it firmly. Expanded clones get a size class; other rows say once, few or many, or leave the size out.

TRBJ2-2	many	NA	TRBV6-2/TRBV6-3	CASSYRFTGPLFF	TGTGCCAGCAGTTACAGATTTACGGGACCTCTGTTTTTT
TRBJ2-5	NA	NA	TRBV6-1	CASSKGRQETQYF	TGTGCCAGCAGCAAGGGACGTCAAGAGACCCAGTACTTC
TRBJ1-1	NA	TRBD1	TRBV7-3	CASSFRQGDNTEAFF	TGTGCCAGCAGCTTCCGGCAGGGGGACAACACTGAAGCTTTCTTT
TRBJ2-3	many	TRBD1	TRBV6-2/TRBV6-3	CASSYSRDRGLDTQYF	TGTGCCAGCAGTTACTCGAGAGACAGGGGCCTAGATACGCAGTATTTT
TRBJ1-2	few	NA	TRBV6-5	CASSYAPLVYGYTF	TGTGCCAGCAGTTACGCACCGTTGGTTTATGGCTACACCTTC
TRBJ2-5	many	TRBD1	TRBV6-9	CASSYEGGEETQYF	TGTGCCAGCAGTTACGAAGGGGGCGAAGAGACCCAGTACTTC
TRBJ1-2	many	NA	TRBV12-3/TRBV12-4	CASTDQNNYGYTF	TGTGCCAGCACCGATCAGAACAACTATGGCTACACCTTC
TRBJ2-7	many	TRBD1	TRBV27	CASSPRGGGPFVKQYF	TGTGCCAGCAGTCCTCGAGGGGGCGGCCCCTTCGTCAAGCAGTACTTC
TRBJ1-2	few	NA	TRBV5-6	CASSLVENYGYTF	TGTGCCAGCAGCTTGGTGGAGAACTATGGCTACACCTTC
TRBJ1-1	few	NA	TRBV19	CASSMWQGKMNTEAFF	TGTGCCAGTAGTATGTGGCAGGGAAAGATGAACACTGAAGCTTTCTTT
TRBJ2-4	many	NA	TRBV5-1	CASSLVFLDPAKNIQYF	TGCGCCAGCAGCTTGGTGTTCCTCGACCCGGCCAAAAACATTCAGTACTTC
TRBJ2-5	many	NA	TRBV6-5	CASSYSSSGGQETQYF	TGTGCCAGCAGTTACTCGTCTAGTGGCGGTCAAGAGACCCAGTACTTC
TRBJ2-5	NA	TRBD1	TRBV4-1	CASSQAGTGSQEAQYF	TGCGCCAGCAGCCAAGCCGGGACAGGGTCCCAAGAGGCCCAGTACTTC
TRBJ1-2	many	TRBD1	TRBV28	CANGDRNYGYTF	TGTGCCAATGGGGACAGAAACTATGGCTACACCTTC
TRBJ2-7	NA	NA	TRBV27	CASSSRDPLHF	TGTGCCAGCAGTTCCCGGGACCCGTTGCACTTC
TRBJ1-2	many	NA	TRBV28	CASRAPQGNYGYTF	TGTGCCAGCAGAGCCCCCCAGGGAAACTATGGCTACACCTTC
TRBJ1-1	few	NA	TRBV18	CASAGQQSMNTEAFF	TGTGCCTCCGCGGGGCAGCAGAGCATGAACACTGAAGCTTTCTTT
TRBJ1-5	many	NA	TRBV20-1	CSAGEMPQHF	TGCAGCGCCGGGGAAATGCCCCAGCATTTT
TRBJ2-1	NA	NA	TRBV16	CASSLEGSGNEQFF	TGTGCCAGCAGCCTAGAGGGTTCGGGGAATGAGCAGTTCTTC
TRBJ2-5	NA	TRBD1	TRBV6-1	CATITGVYQETQYF	TGTGCCACAATTACAGGGGTGTACCAAGAGACCCAGTACTTC
TRBJ2-7	few	NA	TRBV27	CASTHPGYSEQYF	TGTGCCAGCACCCACCCAGGGTATTCCGAGCAGTACTTC
TRBJ1-1	many	TRBD1	TRBV7-2	CASSLDRASEAFF	TGTGCCAGCAGCCTTGACAGGGCTTCTGAAGCTTTCTTT
TRBJ2-2	many	TRBD2	TRBV14	CASSPLNNLAGLAGELFF	TGTGCCAGCAGCCCCCTAAATAACCTAGCGGGACTTGCCGGGGAGCTGTTTTTT
TRBJ2-1	NA	NA	TRBV12-3/TRBV12-4	CASSLPLRNERFF	TGTGCCAGCAGTTTACCCCTACGGAATGAGCGGTTCTTC
TRBJ1-6	NA	NA	TRBV6-2/TRBV6-3	CASSEASQGFSSYNSPLHF	TGTGCCAGCAGTGAAGCCTCCCAAGGGTTCAGCTCCTATAATTCACCCCTCCACTTT
TRBJ1-1	many	NA	TRBV20-1	CSASRRGFYTEAFF	TGCAGTGCTAGCCGTCGAGGGTTCTACACTGAAGCTTTCTTT
TRBJ1-2	few	TRBD1	TRBV4-3	CASSQPGQAYGYTF	TGCGCCAGCAGCCAACCTGGACAGGCCTATGGCTACACCTTC
TRBJ1-1	few	NA	TRBV19	CASSIDYPSDGLNTEAFF	TGTGCCAGTAGTATCGATTACCCCTCGGACGGACTGAACACTGAAGCTTTCTTT
TRBJ2-3	NA	TRBD1	TRBV12-3/TRBV12-4	CASRDPGQGTDTQYF	TGTGCCAGCAGGGATCCGGGACAGGGCACAGATACGCAGTATTTT
TRBJ1-6	many	NA	TRBV6-1	CASSPTDGGRNSPLHF	TGTGCCAGCAGTCCCACTGACGGGGGGCGGAATTCACCCCTCCACTTT
TRBJ2-3	NA	NA	TRBV6-5	CASSWDTSEDTQYF	TGTGCCAGCAGTTGGGACACGAGTGAGGATACGCAGTATTTT
TRBJ1-1	many	TRBD1	TRBV18	CASSPQGQGITEAFF	TGTGCCAGCTCACCCCAAGGACAGGGGATCACTGAAGCTTTCTTT
TRBJ2-7	NA	TRBD2	TRBV11-2	CASSTGLAENYEQYF	TGTGCCAGCAGCACCGGGCTAGCGGAGAACTACGAGCAGTACTTC
TRBJ1-4	few	NA	TRBV7-9	CASSVGNKKLFF	TGTGCCAGCAGCGTCGGTAACAAAAAACTGTTTTTT
TRBJ1-1	many	NA	TRBV6-5	CASSYSIGDNTEAFF	TGTGCCAGCAGTTACTCTATCGGGGATAACACTGAAGCTTTCTTT
TRBJ2-1	many	TRBD2	TRBV2	CASRELAAAYNEQFF	TGTGCCAGCAGAGAACTAGCGGCAGCCTACAATGAGCAGTTCTTC
TRBJ2-3	NA	TRBD2	TRBV7-2	CASSQASGGDTQYF	TGTGCCAGCAGCCAAGCTAGCGGGGGGGATACGCAGTATTTT
TRBJ2-1	many	TRBD2	TRBV7-2	CASSLVGGDNEQFF	TGTGCCAGCAGCTTAGTGGGAGGGGACAATGAGCAGTTCTTC
TRBJ2-1	many	TRBD1	TRBV5-1	CASSLFGTGNNEQFF	TGCGCCAGCAGCTTATTCGGGACAGGGAACAATGAGCAGTTCTTC
TRBJ2-1	many	NA	TRBV27	CASGSVWGNEQFF	TGTGCCAGCGGATCAGTCTGGGGCAATGAGCAGTTCTTC
TRBJ2-4	once	NA	TRBV7-2	CASSLDRVGDIQYF	TGTGCCAGCAGCTTAGACAGGGTCGGGGACATTCAGTACTTC
TRBJ2-1	few	TRBD1	TRBV9	CASSLPGGNNEQFF	TGTGCCAGCAGCTTACCAGGGGGTAACAATGAGCAGTTCTTC